This TCR beta chain was retrieved from a study of cytomegalovirus exposure and HLA in healthy donors. TCRdb's table, derived via immunoSEQ multiplex PCR, lists solely in-frame clones and lacks some. The sample contains about 280,000 clones, about 86% of which appear only once. The CDR3 runs to 13 residues. CDR1 is ENHRY, CDR2 SYGVKD, per germline. The V end lost 6 bases, the J end lost 0 bases, and 9 bases lay between the germline ends. The material sequenced was PBMCs. The chain combines TRBV10-3 with TRBJ2-7; weak D call: TRBD1 (5 bases). The clonotype was recovered from a woman aged 18 to 35 in good health and CMV-seronegative. The CDR3 is CAIRLDSSYEQYF. The CDR3 DNA reads TGTGCCATCAGACTTGACAGCTCCTACGAGCAGTACTTC.